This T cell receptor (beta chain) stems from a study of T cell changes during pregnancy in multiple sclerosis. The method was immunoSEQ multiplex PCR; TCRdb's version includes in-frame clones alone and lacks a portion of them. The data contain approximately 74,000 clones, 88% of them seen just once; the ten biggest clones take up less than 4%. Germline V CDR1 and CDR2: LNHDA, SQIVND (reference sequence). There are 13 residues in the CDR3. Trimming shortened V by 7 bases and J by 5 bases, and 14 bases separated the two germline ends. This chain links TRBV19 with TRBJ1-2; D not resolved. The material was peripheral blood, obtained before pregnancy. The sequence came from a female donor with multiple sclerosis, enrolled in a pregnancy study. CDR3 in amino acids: CASKDRRTYGYTF. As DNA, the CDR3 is TGTGCCAGTAAGGACCGGAGGACTTATGGCTACACCTTC. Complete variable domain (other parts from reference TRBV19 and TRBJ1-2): DGGITQSPKYLFRKEGQNVTLSCEQNLNHDAMYWYRQDPGQGLRLIYYSQIVNDFQKGDIAEGYSVSREKKESFPLTVTSAQKNPTAFYLCASKDRRTYGYTFGSGTRLTVV.